This T cell receptor (beta chain) was sequenced for a study of T cells after yellow fever vaccination. TCRdb called the 5' RACE reads again in MiXCR, with one record for every CDR3 protein. Of some 300,000 distinct CDR3 sequences listed, about 3.5% were seen once; the top ten hold 20% to 30%. J lost 5 bases, V lost 3 bases, and 8 bases had no gene match. Germline V gene lookup returns CDR1 MDHEN and CDR2 SYDVKM. The CDR3 extends over 16 amino acids. The sequencing used PBMCs, collected on the day of the yellow fever booster vaccination. V is TRBV28 and J is TRBJ1-1, with TRBD1 identical over 11 bases. The source is a man between 18 and 29 years old who received the YFV17D yellow fever vaccine. The DNA for the CDR3 is TGTGCCAGCAGTTTCAGCGGACAGGGGGCGAGAACTGAAGCTTTCTTT. Protein sequence: CASSFSGQGARTEAFF.